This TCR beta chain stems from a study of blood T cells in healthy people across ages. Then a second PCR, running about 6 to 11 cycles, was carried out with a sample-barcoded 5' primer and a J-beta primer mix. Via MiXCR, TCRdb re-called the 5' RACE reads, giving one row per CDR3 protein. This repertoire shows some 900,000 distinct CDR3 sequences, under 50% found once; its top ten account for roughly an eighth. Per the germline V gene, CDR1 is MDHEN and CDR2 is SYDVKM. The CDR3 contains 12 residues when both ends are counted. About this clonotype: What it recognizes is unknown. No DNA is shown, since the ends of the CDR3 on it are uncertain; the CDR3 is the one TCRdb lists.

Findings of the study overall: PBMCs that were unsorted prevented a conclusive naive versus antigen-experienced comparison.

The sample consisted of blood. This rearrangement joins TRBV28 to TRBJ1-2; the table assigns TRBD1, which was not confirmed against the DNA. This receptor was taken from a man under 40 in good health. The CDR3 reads CASTNGGYGCTF.